One sample yielded the 7 T cell receptor beta chains listed below, sequenced in a study of cytomegalovirus exposure and HLA in healthy donors. PCR amplification relied on 60 Vbeta primers (plus 13 Jbeta primers). Here immunoSEQ multiplex PCR was the method, and the copy in TCRdb shows in-frame clones only, minus some. Of 90,000 to 120,000 clones in the sample, less than 85% were seen once. Sequenced input: PBMCs. The receptor set was obtained from a man between 18 and 29 years old in good health and CMV-seronegative.

The genes are TRBV29-1 and TRBJ2-5; 8 bases match TRBD2. Trimming removed 5 bases from V and 4 bases from J; junction bases left unmatched: 3. This CDR3 has 12 residues. Per the germline V gene, CDR1 is SQVTM and CDR2 is ANQGSEA. CDR3 region: CSVKGLGETQYF. The CDR3, as DNA: TGCAGCGTTAAGGGACTAGGAGAGACCCAGTACTTC.

The table lists this clone with a count of one. The chain is built from TRBV28 and TRBJ2-5, with TRBD1 as a possible D gene (5 bases). Germline V gene sequence: CDR1 MDHEN, CDR2 SYDVKM. Trimming pared 6 bases from V and 5 bases from J, leaving 13 bases between. This CDR3 contains 13 residues. The CDR3 spells CASSASRVETQYF. CDR3 in DNA: TGTGCCAGCAGCGCCAGCAGGGTTGAGACCCAGTACTTC.

The rearrangement joins TRBV28 to TRBJ1-6, with D possibly TRBD1 on 5 matching bases. There are 15 residues in the CDR3. The germline V gene has CDR1 MDHEN and CDR2 SYDVKM. V shed 7 bases and J shed 4 bases, with 14 bases lying between them. CDR3 in amino acids: CASTRTSAYNSPLHF. DNA for the CDR3: TGTGCCAGCACACGGACATCAGCTTATAATTCACCCCTCCACTTT.

Only one count was recorded for this clone. V gene TRBV4-3 combines with J gene TRBJ1-6, with 7 bases matching TRBD1. From germline, CDR1 is LGHNA and CDR2 YSLEER. The CDR3 is 15 residues long. Losses at the gene ends were 3 bases for V and 6 bases for J; bases not matched to a gene: 5. The CDR3 sequence is CASSQAGTVNSPLHF. The CDR3 DNA follows: TGCGCCAGCAGCCAGGCCGGGACAGTTAATTCACCCCTCCACTTT.

The chain joins TRBV6-6 to TRBJ1-4; D call uncertain. The germline V gene encodes CDR1 MNHNY and CDR2 SVGAGI (reference sequence). V dropped 2 bases and J dropped 3 bases, with 7 bases sitting between them. The CDR3 is 14 amino acids. CDR3 protein: CASSYGQPNEKLFF. In DNA form, the CDR3 reads TGTGCCAGCAGTTACGGGCAGCCTAATGAAAAACTGTTTTTT.

The gene calls are TRBV9 and TRBJ2-3; TRBD2 matches at 11 bases. J was trimmed by 0 bases and V by 0 bases; bases with no gene match: 6. This CDR3 is 18 amino acids long. Germline assignment: CDR1 SGDLS and CDR2 YYNGEE. The chain's CDR3 is CASSVGLAGRTSTDTQYF. For the CDR3, the DNA is TGTGCCAGCAGCGTAGGACTAGCGGGGCGTACTAGCACAGATACGCAGTATTTT.

CDR3 in amino acids: CASSLSRERGPYQETQYF. The CDR3 DNA reads as TGTGCCAGCAGTTTATCTAGGGAGCGGGGGCCGTACCAAGAGACCCAGTACTTC. This rearrangement joins TRBV27 to TRBJ2-5; 8 bases are shared with TRBD2. CDR3 size: 18 residues. Germline CDR1 MNHEY, CDR2 SMNVEV (reference sequence). Unmatched junction bases numbered 9, after V lost 0 bases and J lost 0 bases.